This TCR beta chain was sequenced for a study of T-cell memory formation after mild COVID-19 (dated by TCRdb to the early 2020s). Some background on the complete study: Most TCR sequence clusters were specific to one of the two donors. Longitudinal TCRalpha and TCRbeta repertoire sequencing tracked T-cell clones expanding and contracting after mild COVID-19 in two donors. Two young, previously healthy adult volunteers, one female and one male, were included in the cohort. On the study overall, not on this receptor specifically: Clones that contracted from day 15 to 85 showed balanced CD4/CD8 phenotypes, whereas a second wave of clones that expanded from day 15 to 37 leaned towards CD4+. Some responding clones were found in pre-infection memory, which suggests that pre-existing cross-reactive memory T cells took part in the SARS-CoV-2 response. Contracting CD4+ clones were located mainly in the CM and EM memory subsets, whereas CD8+ clones were found to be enriched in EMRA. Only two mild cases were covered in the study, and larger cohorts including severe cases with pre-infection samples were considered necessary. SARS-CoV-2 specificity of the second-wave clones peaking on day 37 was not confirmed.

This clonotype appeared a few times. It has no known antigen specificity. Per-base quality was not reported, and no clone a single base away is much larger than it. Ficoll-Paque density gradient centrifugation was the method used to isolate PBMCs. TCRdb lists the instrument as Illumina NovaSeq 6000. cDNA libraries for TCRalpha and TCRbeta were prepared by 5'RACE using constant-segment primers, with sample barcodes and unique molecular identifiers added. RNA was extracted from every sample with Trizol reagent. Amplification of the libraries took two PCR steps, and the second step added a second sample barcode plus Illumina TruSeq adapters. Libraries were sequenced on an Illumina NovaSeq with 2 x 150 bp paired-end reads. Per the authors' processing: With migec v1.2.7, reads were demultiplexed and then collapsed into UMI-guided consensus sequences. Using mixcr v2.1.11, UMI consensuses were aligned to TRA and TRB V and J templates and then assembled into clonotypes. A clonotype was counted as expanded or contracted only when both edgeR and NoisET called the clonotype significant, with the noise models trained on biological replicates. For edgeR calls, the thresholds were a false discovery rate-adjusted p below 0.01 and a log2 fold-change of 1. As an exploratory analysis of dynamics, max-normalized trajectories of the 1000 most abundant clonotypes were examined by PCA with hierarchical clustering. The CD4 or CD8 phenotype of responding clones was assigned using the separately sequenced CD4+ and CD8+ repertoires. TCRdb ran its own pipeline on the public reads, namely fastp trimming at Q25 and MiXCR clone calling, and kept in-frame beta chains. A single entry per CDR3 protein holds the most common genes and DNA from its merged rows. The authors' filters were not applied to this entry. Here the sample has 100,000 to 150,000 distinct CDR3 sequences; about a sixth occur a single time. The ten largest clones take up around 4.8% of the sample.

The cysteine opens and the phenylalanine closes a CDR3 of 14 amino acids. CDR3 DNA only is kept here, 42 bases in frame from base 1. V sheds 6 bases and J sheds 4 bases, leaving 16 bases between their ends. CDR1 MNHEY and CDR2 SMNVEV were looked up in the germline V gene (reference sequence). This receptor was taken from a young man who had mild COVID-19 (a few samples of this study predate the infection). The sample titles of this study are shuffled in the database, so cell type and time point are left out; the donor was told from shared clones. The V gene is TRBV27 and the J gene is TRBJ2-7, with the identity of the D gene unclear. Specimen: PBMCs or a T cell subset sorted from them (not recorded which). This receptor has the CDR3 CASSPGPRYYEQYF. The nucleotide sequence reads TGTGCCAGCAGCCCCGGGCCCAGGTATTACGAGCAGTACTTC.